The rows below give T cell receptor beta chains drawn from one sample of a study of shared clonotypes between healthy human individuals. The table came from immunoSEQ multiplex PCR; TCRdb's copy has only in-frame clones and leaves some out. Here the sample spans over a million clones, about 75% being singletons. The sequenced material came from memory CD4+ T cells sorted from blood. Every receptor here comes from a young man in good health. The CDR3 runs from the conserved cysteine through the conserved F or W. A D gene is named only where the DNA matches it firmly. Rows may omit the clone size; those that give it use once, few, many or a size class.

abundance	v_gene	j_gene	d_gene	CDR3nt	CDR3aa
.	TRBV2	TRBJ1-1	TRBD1	TGTGCCAGCAGGAGGGACAGAGCGAACACTGAAGCTTTCTTT	CASRRDRANTEAFF
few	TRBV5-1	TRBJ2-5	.	TGCGCCAGCTCCCCAATTGTGGGGACGGAAGAGACCCAGTACTTC	CASSPIVGTEETQYF
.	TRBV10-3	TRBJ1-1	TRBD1	TGTGCCATCAGAGGGACAGGGAATATGAACACTGAAGCTTTCTTT	CAIRGTGNMNTEAFF
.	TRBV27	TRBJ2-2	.	TGTGCCAGCAGTGTCTTTGGGTCCGGGGAGCTGTTTTTT	CASSVFGSGELFF
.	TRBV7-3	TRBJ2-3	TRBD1	TGTGCCAGCAGCTTTCTTCCGGGACAGGGTTCAGATACGCAGTATTTT	CASSFLPGQGSDTQYF
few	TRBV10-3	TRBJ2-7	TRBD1	TGTGCCATCAGTTCGACAGGGACCGAGCAGTACTTC	CAISSTGTEQYF
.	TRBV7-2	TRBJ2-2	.	TGTGCCAGCAGCTCCAGGGGAGGCACCGGGGAGCTGTTTTTT	CASSSRGGTGELFF
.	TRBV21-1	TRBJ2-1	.	TGTGCCAGCAGCAAGGAGCGGGAGCCATCAGCTGAGCAGTTCTTC	CASSKEREPSAEQFF
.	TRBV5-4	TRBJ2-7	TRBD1	TGTGCCAGCAGCCGGACAGGGGGAAGCAACGAGCAGTACTTC	CASSRTGGSNEQYF
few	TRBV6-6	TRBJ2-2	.	TGTGCCAGCCGTTCCGGGCAGATGAACACCGGGGAGCTGTTTTTT	CASRSGQMNTGELFF
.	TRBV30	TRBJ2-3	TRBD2	TGTGCCTGGAGTGTTTCTAGCGGGGCCACAGATACGCAGTATTTT	CAWSVSSGATDTQYF
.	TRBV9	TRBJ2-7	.	TGTGCCAGCAGCGCGTCGGGGGTCGTTGGGGAGCAGTACTTC	CASSASGVVGEQYF
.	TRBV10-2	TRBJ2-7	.	TGCGCCAGCTGGGACGTATTCCCCTACGAGCAGTACTTC	CASWDVFPYEQYF
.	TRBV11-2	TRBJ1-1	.	TGTGCCAGCAGCTTAGAATCCCCCGGCAGGTCGAACACTGAAGCTTTCTTT	CASSLESPGRSNTEAFF
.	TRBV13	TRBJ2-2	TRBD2	TGTGCCAGCAGCTTTACGTCGGGGCTAGCGGGCGCGAACACCGGGGAGCTGTTTTTT	CASSFTSGLAGANTGELFF
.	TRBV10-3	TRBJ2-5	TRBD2	TGTGCCATCGGACGACTAGCCCAAGAGACCCAGTACTTC	CAIGRLAQETQYF
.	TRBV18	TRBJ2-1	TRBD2	TGTGCCAGCTCACCTCCCGAGCGGGGAGGGTACAATGAGCAGTTCTTC	CASSPPERGGYNEQFF
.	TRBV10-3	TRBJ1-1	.	TGTGCCATCGGATTACAAACCACTGAAGCTTTCTTT	CAIGLQTTEAFF
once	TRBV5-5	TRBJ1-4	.	TGTGCCAGCAGGTCCACATTAGGGCTTCATGAAAAACTGTTTTTT	CASRSTLGLHEKLFF
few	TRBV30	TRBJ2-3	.	TGTGCCTTAAACCGGGGGACTAGCACAGATACGCAGTATTTT	CALNRGTSTDTQYF
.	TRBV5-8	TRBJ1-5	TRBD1	TGTGCCAGCAGCTTGGCCGGGACAGGGGGTAGAGTCGATCAGCCCCAGCATTTT	CASSLAGTGGRVDQPQHF
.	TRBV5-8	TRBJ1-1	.	TGTGCCAGCAGCTCGGTAGGGGGGAGGGACACTGAAGCTTTCTTT	CASSSVGGRDTEAFF
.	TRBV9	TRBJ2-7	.	TGTGCCAGCAGCGGTACTAGTTACGAGCAGTACTTC	CASSGTSYEQYF
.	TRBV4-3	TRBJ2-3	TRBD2	TGCGCCAGCAGCCAAGAACCTAGCGGGAACCCAGCAGATACGCAGTATTTT	CASSQEPSGNPADTQYF
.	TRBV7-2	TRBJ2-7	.	TGTGCCAGCAGCTTAGGGTCGGGTCCAGGCTCCTACGAGCAGTACTTC	CASSLGSGPGSYEQYF
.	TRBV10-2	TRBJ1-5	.	TGCGCCAGCAGTACGGACAGCACCAATCAGCCCCAGCATTTT	CASSTDSTNQPQHF
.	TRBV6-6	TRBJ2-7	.	TGTGCCAGCAGTCAACACTTACCACGCGCCTACGAGCAGTACTTC	CASSQHLPRAYEQYF